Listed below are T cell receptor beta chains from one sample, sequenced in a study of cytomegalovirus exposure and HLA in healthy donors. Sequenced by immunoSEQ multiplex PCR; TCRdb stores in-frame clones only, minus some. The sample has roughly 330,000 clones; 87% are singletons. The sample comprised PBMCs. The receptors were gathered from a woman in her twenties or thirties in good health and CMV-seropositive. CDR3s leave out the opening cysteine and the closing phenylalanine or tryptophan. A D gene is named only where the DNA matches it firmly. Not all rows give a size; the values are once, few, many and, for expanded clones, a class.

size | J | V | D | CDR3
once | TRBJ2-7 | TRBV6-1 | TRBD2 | ASTSSGVYEQY
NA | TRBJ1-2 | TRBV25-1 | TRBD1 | ATRGQGPNYGYT
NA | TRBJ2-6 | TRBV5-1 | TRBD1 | ASSLTGAGANVLT
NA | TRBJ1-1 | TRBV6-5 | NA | ASSRGQRNTEAF
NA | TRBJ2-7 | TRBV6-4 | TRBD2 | ASPLVAGVYEQY
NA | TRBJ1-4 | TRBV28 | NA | ASRRPGDEKLF
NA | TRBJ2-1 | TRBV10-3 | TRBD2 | AISDTSGQSYNEQF
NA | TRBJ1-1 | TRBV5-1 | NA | ASSGNGGTNTEAF
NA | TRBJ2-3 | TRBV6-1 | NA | ASSDQRADTQY
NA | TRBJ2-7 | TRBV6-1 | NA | ASRSRGGPAYEQY
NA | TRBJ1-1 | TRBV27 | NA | ASSYITGEAF
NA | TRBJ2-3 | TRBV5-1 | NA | ASSLGTGARTDTQY
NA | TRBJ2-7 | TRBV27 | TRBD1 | ASSLSVLGTGVPYEQY
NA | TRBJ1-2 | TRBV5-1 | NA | ASSLVVHLGQVNGYT
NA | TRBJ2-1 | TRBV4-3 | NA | ASSSGTSRVHEQF
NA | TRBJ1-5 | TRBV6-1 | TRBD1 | ASSYRGDQPQH
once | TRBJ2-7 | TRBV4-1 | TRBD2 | ASSRGRTSSYEQY
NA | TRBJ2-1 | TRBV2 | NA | ASTLGGTLIYNEQF
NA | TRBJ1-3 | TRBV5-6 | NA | ASSLQAPISGNTIY
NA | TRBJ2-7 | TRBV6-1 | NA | ASSVRGLTYEQY
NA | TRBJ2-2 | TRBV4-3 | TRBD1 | ASSQVDRDTGELF
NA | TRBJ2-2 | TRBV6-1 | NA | ASSDLAGTGPRELF
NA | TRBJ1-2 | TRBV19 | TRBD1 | ASRSGTGVDGYT
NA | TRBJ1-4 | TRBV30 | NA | AWSVGGRADEKLF
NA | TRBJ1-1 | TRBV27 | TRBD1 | ASSLSAGQGRNTEAF
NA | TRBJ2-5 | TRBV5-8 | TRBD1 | ASSLSSTGLGETQY
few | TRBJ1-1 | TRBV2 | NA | ASTGVMNTEAF
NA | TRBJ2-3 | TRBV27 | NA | ASSSYTDTQY
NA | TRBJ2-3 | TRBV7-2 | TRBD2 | ASSLPVLAGGDSDTQY
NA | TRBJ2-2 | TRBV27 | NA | ASSLRQRNTGELF
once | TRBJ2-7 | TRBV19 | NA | ASRDSGSRDEQY
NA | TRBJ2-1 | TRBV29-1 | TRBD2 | SVEPPGLAGESSYNEQF
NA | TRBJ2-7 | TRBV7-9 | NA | ASSLTGAYEQY
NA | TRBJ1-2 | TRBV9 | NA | ASSVRQGPQPNYGYT
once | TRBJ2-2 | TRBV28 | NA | ASSSVGPAQTTGELF
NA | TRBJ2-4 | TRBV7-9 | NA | ASSYRENIQY
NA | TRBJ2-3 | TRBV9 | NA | ASSVSGENTDTQY
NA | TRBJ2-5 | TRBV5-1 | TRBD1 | ASSFEPGTVETQY
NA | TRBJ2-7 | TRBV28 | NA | ASSSLGEQY